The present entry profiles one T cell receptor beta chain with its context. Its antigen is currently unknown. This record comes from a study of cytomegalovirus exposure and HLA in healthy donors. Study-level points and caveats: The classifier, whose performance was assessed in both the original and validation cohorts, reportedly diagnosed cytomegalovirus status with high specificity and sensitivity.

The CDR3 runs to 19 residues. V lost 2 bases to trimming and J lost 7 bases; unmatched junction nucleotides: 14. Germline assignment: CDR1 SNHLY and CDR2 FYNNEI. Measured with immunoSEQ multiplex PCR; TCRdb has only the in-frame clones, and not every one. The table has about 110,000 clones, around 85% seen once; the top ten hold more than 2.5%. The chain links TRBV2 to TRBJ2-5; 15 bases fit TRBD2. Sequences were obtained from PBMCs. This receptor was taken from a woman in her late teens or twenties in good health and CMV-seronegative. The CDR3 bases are TGTGCCAGCAGTGAATTGGGACTAGCGGGGGGACGCTACGAAGTGACCCAGTACTTC. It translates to CASSELGLAGGRYEVTQYF.